This T cell receptor (beta chain) was sequenced in a study of cytomegalovirus exposure and HLA in healthy donors. Overall study results and limits: TCR beta chains numbering more than 150 were designated cytomegalovirus-associated. It was found in a later analysis that first-cohort TCR clusters tended to co-occur in the 100 to 150 validation repertoires. In vitro, three CMV-associated chains proved specific for CMV antigens. The study found most TCR sequences rare, yet found some public TCRs in many donors.

Concerning this clone itself: Its antigen is as yet unknown.

The germline CDR1 and CDR2 sequences are SGHVS and FNYEAQ. V shed 0 bases and J shed 10 bases, with 13 bases lying between them. This CDR3 contains 15 residues. Assay used: immunoSEQ multiplex PCR; TCRdb lists only in-frame clones, some missing. The sample gives 130,000 to 150,000 clones, 85% to 90% of which show up once; roughly 9.3% is in the top ten. The chain has TRBV7-6 and TRBJ1-6; D may be TRBD1 (5 bases). This sequence originates from a woman between 18 and 30 years old in good health and CMV-seropositive. The sequenced material came from PBMCs. CDR3 protein: CASSLAEWGGSPLHF. The CDR3 nucleotides are TGTGCCAGCAGCTTAGCTGAGTGGGGCGGCTCACCCCTCCACTTT.